This record covers a single T cell receptor (beta chain). Its antigen has not been determined. No much larger clone exists at a distance of one base, and base qualities are not known. This record belongs to a study of control samples from healthy donors and cancer patients (dated by TCRdb to 2020 to 2022). CDR3 length: 14 amino acids, cysteine to phenylalanine. Only the CDR3 DNA is retained, 42 bases long and in frame from the first base. The library was built by means of the immunoSEQ multiplex PCR assay. Entries here come from immuneACCESS through TCRdb and include only in-frame sequences with V and J called. Some clones fail to appear in such tables; in the studies checked, an unresolved V gene covers under half of the shortfall, and the cause of the remainder is unknown. The sample table lists 90,000 to 100,000 clones, about 88% of them with a count of one. Of the sample, under 40% is held by the ten largest clones.

The V and J genes are TRBV7-5 and TRBJ1-2; TRBD1, the table's D call, lacks a check against the DNA. TRBV7-5 is a pseudogene locus. The sequenced material came from PBMCs. This clonotype originated in a man between 65 and 79 years old with lung cancer. The sequenced DNA: TGTGTCAGAAGCTTAAAAATTCCCAGTGATGGCTACACCTTC. It encodes CVRSLKIPSDGYTF.